The 5 T cell receptor beta chains below were found in one sample sequenced in a study of tumor and adjacent non-tumor tissue in lung cancer. A modified ARM-PCR protocol with three rounds of nested PCR amplified TCRbeta. MiXCR was run by TCRdb on the multiplex PCR reads, yielding one entry per CDR3 protein. This sample has tens of thousands of distinct CDR3 sequences, with 55% to 70% found just once. No cell sorting was done before RNA was extracted from the tissue. Sequencing was carried out using lung tumor tissue. Source of these receptors: a man aged 50-59 years with non-small cell lung cancer.

About this clonotype itself: A junction boundary mismatches the germline segment, possibly from a read error. This sequence joins TRBV11-1 and TRBJ2-1, with 13 bases matching TRBD2. Germline loops: CDR1 SGHAT, CDR2 FQDESV (reference sequence). This CDR3 spans 16 amino acids. The CDR3 is CANSLTSGGATNEQFF. The CDR3 nucleotides read TGTGCCAACAGCTTAACTAGCGGGGGGGCGACGAATGAGCAGTTCTTC. Full variable domain (remainder filled in from reference TRBV11-1 and TRBJ2-1): EAEVAQSPRYKITEKSQAVAFWCDPISGHATLYWYRQILGQGPELLVQFQDESVVDDSQLPKDRFSAERLKGVDSTLKIQPAELGDSAMYLCANSLTSGGATNEQFFGPGTRLTVL.

The chain joins TRBV2 to TRBJ1-6; TRBD1 is a possible D gene (6 bases). Germline assignment: CDR1 SNHLY and CDR2 FYNNEI. The germline V and J ends were trimmed by 3 bases and 9 bases, with 15 bases remaining between them. There are 15 residues in the CDR3. The CDR3: CASSEEQGMRSPLHF. For the CDR3, the DNA is TGTGCCAGCAGTGAGGAACAGGGAATGCGTTCACCCCTCCACTTT.

V gene TRBV7-9 combines with J gene TRBJ1-2; no firm D call. Germline CDR1 is SEHNR and CDR2 is FQNEAQ (reference sequence). Trimming stripped 1 base from V and 7 bases from J, with 16 bases between. This CDR3 has 15 amino acids. CDR3 nucleotide sequence: TGTGCCAGCAGCTTAGGGGTAAAGGGTGGATCTGGCTACACCTTC. Translated, it gives CASSLGVKGGSGYTF. The entire variable domain, with the rest obtained from reference TRBV7-9 and TRBJ1-2, is as follows: DTGVSQNPRHKITKRGQNVTFRCDPISEHNRLYWYRQTLGQGPEFLTYFQNEAQLEKSRLLSDRFSAERPKGSFSTLEIQRTEQGDSAMYLCASSLGVKGGSGYTFGSGTRLTVV.

As concerns this clonotype: One end of the junction is discordant with germline, which a read error may explain. The V and J genes are TRBV11-2 and TRBJ1-6; D is possibly TRBD1 (6 bases). Germline V gives CDR1 SGHAT, CDR2 FQNNGV. The CDR3 has 16 residues. The CDR3 loop is CASSFSGHNYKSPLHF. CDR3 sequence (DNA): TGCGCCAGCAGTTTCTCGGGACACAACTATAAATCACCCCTCCACTTT.

This clonotype has at least ten counts. The genes are TRBV6-2 or TRBV6-3 and TRBJ1-1; no firm D call. Germline lookup yields CDR1 MNHEY and CDR2 SVGEGT. Deletions cut 7 bases from V and 0 bases from J, with 21 bases between. The CDR3 is 17 amino acids. The CDR3 region is CASNLGRTRRLNTEAFF. DNA for the CDR3: TGTGCCAGCAACCTTGGACGGACCCGTCGGTTGAACACTGAAGCTTTCTTT.